The 12 T cell receptor beta chains in this list originate from one sample, sequenced in a study of cytomegalovirus exposure and HLA in healthy donors. The PCR was carried out with 60 Vbeta primers and 13 Jbeta primers. Repertoires were generated with immunoSEQ multiplex PCR, while TCRdb's copy carries only in-frame clones and drops some. This sample carries about 140,000 clones, roughly three quarters of them seen once, and the ten largest clones take approximately 5%. The sequenced sample was PBMCs. The receptors were sampled from a woman in her forties or fifties in good health and CMV-seronegative.

This rearrangement joins TRBV16 to TRBJ1-1; a possible D gene is TRBD1 (6 bases). Deletions cut 3 bases from V and 5 bases from J, with 13 bases between. There are 14 residues in the CDR3. CDR1 and CDR2 (germline): KGHSY, FQNENV. The CDR3 spells CASSQSYRVTEAFF. DNA for the CDR3: TGTGCCAGCAGCCAGTCGTACAGGGTAACTGAAGCTTTCTTT.

Points on this clone: A junction end diverges from the germline sequence, so it may reflect a read error. The V call is TRBV7-9, the J call TRBJ2-3, with TRBD1 identical over 9 bases. Germline loops: CDR1 SEHNR, CDR2 FQNEAQ (reference sequence). The CDR3 runs to 15 residues. CDR3 in amino acids: CSSSPWDRVTDTQYF. CDR3 DNA sequence: TGTTCCAGCAGCCCATGGGACAGGGTCACAGATACGCAGTATTTT.

The chain carries TRBV4-3 and TRBJ2-1; the D gene is possibly TRBD1 (6 bases). V lost 1 base and J 1 base, leaving 14 bases between the germline ends. This CDR3 has 17 residues. Germline CDR1 and CDR2: LGHNA and YSLEER. The CDR3 here is CASSQAVNRASYNEQFF. The DNA for the CDR3 is TGCGCCAGCAGCCAAGCGGTTAACAGGGCATCCTACAATGAGCAGTTCTTC.

The chain recombines TRBV28 with TRBJ2-7; D might be TRBD2 (6 bases). Trimming shortened V by 5 bases and J by 0 bases, and 14 bases separated the two germline ends. The CDR3 extends over 15 amino acids. From germline, CDR1 is MDHEN and CDR2 SYDVKM. The CDR3 nucleotides are TGTGCCAGCAGTGCCCGGGACGGGAGCTCCTACGAGCAGTACTTC. Protein sequence: CASSARDGSSYEQYF.

The chain joins TRBV27 to TRBJ1-2; TRBD1 might be the D (6 bases). CDR1 is MNHEY, CDR2 SMNVEV, per germline (reference sequence). The CDR3 extends over 15 amino acids. V was shortened by 5 bases and J by 9 bases, with 22 bases between the two germline ends. CDR3 sequence reads: CASSTRQASVGRYTF. CDR3 bases: TGTGCCAGCAGTACACGACAGGCATCGGTTGGGCGCTACACCTTC.

The V gene is TRBV20-1, the J gene TRBJ1-1; D remains unclear. V was shortened by 6 bases and J by 5 bases, with 7 bases between the two germline ends. Germline loops: CDR1 DFQATT, CDR2 SNEGSKA (reference sequence). The CDR3 length is 10 residues. The CDR3 coding sequence is TGCAGTGCAGCCCCTACTGAAGCTTTCTTT. This translates into CSAAPTEAFF.

CDR3 sequence reads: CASSEERGGEQYF. The DNA for the CDR3 is TGTGCCAGCAGCGAGGAGAGAGGTGGCGAGCAGTACTTC. The rearrangement links TRBV11-2 to TRBJ2-7; no firm D call. V was shortened by 5 bases and J by 6 bases, with 14 bases between the two germline ends. CDR1 is SGHAT and CDR2 is FQNNGV in the germline V gene. This CDR3 region has 13 residues.

Concerning this clone: Other DNA sequences within the sample encode an identical CDR3. The J gene is TRBJ2-1, the V gene TRBV6-4; 11 positions agree with TRBD2. Germline V lookup: CDR1 MRHNA, CDR2 SNTAGT. CDR3 length: 15 amino acids. V shed 6 bases, J shed 3 bases, and the junction held 4 bases outside the gene matches. CDR3 in DNA: TGTGCCAGCAGCCCACTAGCGGGGGACTACAATGAGCAGTTCTTC. Amino acids: CASSPLAGDYNEQFF.

This clone was observed a few times. The chain is built from TRBV2 and TRBJ2-2, with a tentative D call TRBD2 (5 bases). The ends were cut back, 3 bases at V and 3 bases at J, with 5 bases in the middle. In germline, CDR1 is SNHLY, CDR2 FYNNEI. This CDR3 is built from 13 residues. The CDR3 sequence: CASSEEDTGELFF. CDR3 DNA sequence: TGTGCCAGCAGTGAGGAGGACACCGGGGAGCTGTTTTTT.

V gene TRBV12-5 combines with J gene TRBJ2-1; TRBD2 aligns across 7 bases. The CDR3 has 16 residues. The germline gives CDR1 LGHNT, CDR2 FRNRAP. The junction had 10 bases not matched to a gene; V was cut back by 5 bases and J by 3 bases. The CDR3 protein is CASGPPRGGGYNEQFF. The CDR3 nucleotides are TGTGCTAGTGGTCCCCCTCGCGGGGGTGGCTACAATGAGCAGTTCTTC.

The chain combines TRBV6-5 with TRBJ2-1, with TRBD2 matching 12 bases. The germline gives CDR1 MNHEY, CDR2 SVGAGI. V was clipped by 8 bases and J by 12 bases; unmatched bases: 14. The CDR3 sequence is 15 residues long. CDR3 region: CASGQTSGGLSGQFF. Written as DNA, the CDR3 is TGTGCCAGCGGACAGACTAGCGGGGGCCTCAGCGGGCAGTTCTTC.

The rearrangement uses TRBV5-1 and TRBJ1-2, with D unresolved. Trimming pared 2 bases from V and 1 base from J, leaving 9 bases between. Looked up from germline, CDR1 is SGHRS and CDR2 is YFSETQ. The CDR3 totals 14 residues. The CDR3 DNA reads TGCGCCAGCAGCTTCACGGGAGTTAACTATGGCTACACCTTC. This gives the protein CASSFTGVNYGYTF. Using reference TRBV5-1 and TRBJ1-2 for the parts outside the CDR3, the full variable domain is KAGVTQTPRYLIKTRGQQVTLSCSPISGHRSVSWYQQTPGQGLQFLFEYFSETQRNKGNFPGRFSGRQFSNSRSEMNVSTLELGDSALYLCASSFTGVNYGYTFGSGTRLTVV.